Listed here are 5 T cell receptor beta chains from one sample, sequenced in a study of blood T cell repertoires in COVID-19. Generated by immunoSEQ multiplex PCR, the TCRdb table keeps only in-frame clones and is missing some. Of roughly 100,000 clones listed, more than 70% are singletons. The specimen was peripheral blood. The receptor source for this set is a woman of 80 years or more in a cohort sampled during active COVID-19.

The chain is built from TRBV27 and TRBJ2-7; 10 bases fit TRBD2. CDR3 length: 16 amino acids. Germline V gives CDR1 MNHEY, CDR2 SMNVEV (reference sequence). The V gene end was trimmed by 6 bases and the J gene end by 6 bases; junction bases not matched to a gene: 14. As DNA, the CDR3 is TGTGCCAGCAGGTCGGGGGGGACTAGCGAGAAGGGCGAGCAGTACTTC. This gives the protein CASRSGGTSEKGEQYF.

This chain joins TRBV5-1 and TRBJ1-4; D is ambiguous. V was pared by 4 bases and J by 7 bases, with 14 bases between. Looked up from germline, CDR1 is SGHRS and CDR2 is YFSETQ. The CDR3 totals 14 residues. For the CDR3, the DNA is TGCGCCAGCAGCGCGATAGGTCCGGGTGAAAAACTGTTTTTT. Amino acids: CASSAIGPGEKLFF.

This chain uses TRBV5-1 with TRBJ1-1, with no clear D. The V end was cut by 1 base, the J end by 0 bases, with 7 bases between. The CDR3 is 14 amino acids. Germline lookup yields CDR1 SGHRS and CDR2 YFSETQ. The CDR3 region has the DNA TGCGCCAGCAGCTTGAACAGTCTGAACACTGAAGCTTTCTTT. Translated, it gives CASSLNSLNTEAFF.

Turning to this clone: The sample carries other DNA sequences with the same CDR3. The rearrangement joins TRBV6-5 to TRBJ1-4; maybe TRBD1 (6 bases). CDR3 length: 13 amino acids. V dropped 0 bases and J dropped 8 bases, with 7 bases sitting between them. CDR1 and CDR2 (germline): MNHEY, SVGAGI. CDR3 DNA: TGTGCCAGCAGTTACTCTAGGGGGGAAAAACTGTTTTTT. It translates to CASSYSRGEKLFF.

The CDR3 DNA reads as TGTGCCTGGGTTATAAGGACAGGCTCTGGAAACACCATATATTTT. Amino acids: CAWVIRTGSGNTIYF. J is TRBJ1-3 and V is TRBV30, with TRBD1 matching 7 bases. V shed 5 bases, J shed 0 bases, and the junction held 7 bases outside the gene matches. CDR1 GTSNPN and CDR2 SVGIG come from the germline V gene (reference sequence). CDR3 length: 15 residues.